The T cell receptor beta chain described here comes from a study of OX40 agonist ivuxolimab in advanced cancers. Across the whole study: The mean age was approximately 60 years, ranging from about 20 to 85, with less than 90% of participants male.

The study's findings and limits: Patients who responded partially at 0.1-3.0 mg/kg showed clonal expansion ranking among the lowest. No determination was made of the antigen specificity of the expanded peripheral T cells. Dosing at 0.1 to 3.0 mg/kg was accompanied by clonal expansion of CD4+ and CD8+ blood T cells by week 6.

The CDR3 loop spans 19 amino acids. The V end was cut by 4 bases, the J end by 1 base, with 23 bases between. The V gene's germline CDR1 is SGHRS and CDR2 YFSETQ. Points on this clone: The target antigen is unknown.

Clones were read by immunoSEQ multiplex PCR, and TCRdb kept only the in-frame ones, dropping some. The sample records 60,000 to 75,000 clones, roughly 83% being singletons. The sequences come from CD4+ or CD8+ T cells sorted from blood, collected in a trial of the OX40 agonist ivuxolimab. This chain connects TRBV5-1 to TRBJ2-2; D unclear. The TCR originated in an adult with an advanced solid tumor such as melanoma, head and neck, liver or kidney cancer. The CDR3 DNA reads TGCGCCAGCAGCCAAGACATAGTCCAGTTCGACGTGAACACCGGGGAGCTGTTTTTT. Its protein product is CASSQDIVQFDVNTGELFF. Combining the CDR3 with reference TRBV5-1 and TRBJ2-2 gives the whole variable domain KAGVTQTPRYLIKTRGQQVTLSCSPISGHRSVSWYQQTPGQGLQFLFEYFSETQRNKGNFPGRFSGRQFSNSRSEMNVSTLELGDSALYLCASSQDIVQFDVNTGELFFGEGSRLTVL.